These T cell receptor beta chains were read from a single sample in a study of blood T cells in healthy people across ages. MiXCR, applied by TCRdb to the 5' RACE reads, yields one record per CDR3 protein. The sample shows approximately 800,000 distinct CDR3 sequences, 56% of them seen only once. The sample was blood. The receptors shown here come from a middle-aged man in good health. Each CDR3 is given with its conserved first and last residue. The D gene is left open where the match is weak. Clone size is not always given. Where it is, it says once, few, many or a class for expanded clones.

clone_size	j_call	cdr3_length	v_call	d_call	cdr3_nt	cdr3_aa
NA	TRBJ2-7	20	TRBV21-1	NA	TGTGCCAGCAGCAAACGCCGGTACAAGGCTAGCTCAAATCCCAATTACGAGCAGTACTTC	CASSKRRYKASSNPNYEQYF
many	TRBJ1-5	14	TRBV7-2	NA	TGTGCCAGCAGCCCGGACAGCCGCAATCAGCCCCAGCATTTT	CASSPDSRNQPQHF
many	TRBJ2-3	16	TRBV3-1	TRBD2	TGTGCCAGCAGCCAAGGGCGGAGTCTAGCGGGGGATACGCAGTATTTT	CASSQGRSLAGDTQYF
NA	TRBJ2-3	15	TRBV5-1	NA	TGCGCCAGCAGCTTGGACGGGAAGAGAGAGGATACGCAGTATTTT	CASSLDGKREDTQYF
NA	TRBJ1-2	15	TRBV3-1	NA	TGTGCCAGCAGCCAGGAACTGAAGGACAGCAATGGCTACACCTTC	CASSQELKDSNGYTF
NA	TRBJ2-7	14	TRBV12-3/TRBV12-4	NA	TGTGCCAGCAGCCAACAGGGTGTTGGCTACGAGCAGTACTTC	CASSQQGVGYEQYF
NA	TRBJ2-1	12	TRBV29-1	NA	TGCAGCGTTGAAGAGCCCGGGGAGACCCAGTTCTTC	CSVEEPGETQFF
NA	TRBJ2-1	13	TRBV12-5	NA	TGTGCTAGTGGTTTGATCAGCGGCAATGAGCAGTTCTTC	CASGLISGNEQFF
NA	TRBJ2-1	16	TRBV29-1	TRBD1	TGCAGCGTTGAAGACTCCGGTACAGGGGCCAACAATGAGCAGTTCTTC	CSVEDSGTGANNEQFF
NA	TRBJ1-1	12	TRBV6-1	NA	TGTGCCAGCAGCTCCCAAGGACTACCAGCTTTCTTT	CASSSQGLPAFF
NA	TRBJ2-3	15	TRBV5-1	TRBD2	TGCGCCAGCAGCTTCACAACGGGAGGTGGAGATACGCAGTATTTT	CASSFTTGGGDTQYF
NA	TRBJ2-5	15	TRBV9	TRBD2	TGTGCCAGCAGCGTAGGGGGGGCTAGCGGGGAGACCCAGTACTTC	CASSVGGASGETQYF
NA	TRBJ2-7	14	TRBV11-3	NA	TGTGCCAGCAGCCCCAGAACCTCCGGGGGAGAGCAGTACTTC	CASSPRTSGGEQYF
NA	TRBJ1-5	15	TRBV12-3/TRBV12-4	TRBD1	TGTGCCAGCAGTTCCAGACAGGGGGCGGATCAGCCCCAGCATTTT	CASSSRQGADQPQHF
NA	TRBJ1-6	15	TRBV5-1	NA	TGCGCCAGCAGCTTGGACGGGGTTATCGATTCACCCCTCCACTTT	CASSLDGVIDSPLHF
NA	TRBJ2-3	15	TRBV28	NA	TGTGCCAGCATCCCGGGGACCTCAACCACAGATACGCAGTATTTT	CASIPGTSTTDTQYF
NA	TRBJ2-6	17	TRBV9	NA	TGTGCCAGCAGCGTAGAAGTCGGCGCTTCTGGGGCCAACGTCCTGACTTTC	CASSVEVGASGANVLTF
NA	TRBJ2-5	12	TRBV14	NA	TGTGCCAGCAGCCATCCCACCCTCATCCGGTACTTC	CASSHPTLIRYF
NA	TRBJ2-7	13	TRBV4-3	TRBD1	TGCGCCAGCAGCCCCCGAGGGACAGGCGAGCAGTACTTC	CASSPRGTGEQYF
NA	TRBJ2-7	13	TRBV9	NA	TGTGCCAGCAGCGACGCAGGGGGGTACGAGCAGTACTTC	CASSDAGGYEQYF
NA	TRBJ2-1	13	TRBV7-2	TRBD2	TGTGCCAGCCAGCGGGAGCTGAGGGATGAGCAGTTCTTC	CASQRELRDEQFF
NA	TRBJ2-7	15	TRBV25-1	TRBD2	TGTGCCAGCAGTGATCCGGGACTAGCGTCCTACGAGCAGTACTTC	CASSDPGLASYEQYF
NA	TRBJ2-5	13	TRBV5-1	NA	TGCGCCAGCAGCTTGGAAGGTTACAATGAGCAGTACTTC	CASSLEGYNEQYF
NA	TRBJ2-7	13	TRBV7-6	NA	TGTGCCAGCAAACCGGGTTGGGGCTACGAGCAGTACTTC	CASKPGWGYEQYF
NA	TRBJ2-7	17	TRBV7-3	NA	TGTGCCAGCAGCTTGCCTTTTCCGCGGAGGAGCTCCTACGAGCAGTACTTC	CASSLPFPRRSSYEQYF
NA	TRBJ2-3	15	TRBV9	NA	TGTGCCAGCAGCGTAGTTAGCCGACTCACAGATACGCAGTATTTT	CASSVVSRLTDTQYF
NA	TRBJ2-2	18	TRBV29-1	TRBD2	TGCAGCGTTGGGGCCGGGAGGGACGCCCCGTCGGTCCTCGGGGAGCTGTTTTTT	CSVGAGRDAPSVLGELFF
NA	TRBJ2-1	13	TRBV27	NA	TGTGCCAGCCGGCAGGGGTTTGTGAATGAGCAGTTCTTC	CASRQGFVNEQFF
NA	TRBJ2-5	12	TRBV29-1	NA	TGCAGCGTTGAGAGGGGAACGGGTGAGCAGTACTTC	CSVERGTGEQYF
few	TRBJ2-5	16	TRBV6-6	NA	TGTGCCAGCAGTTACTCGTTGGCAGCAACACAAGAGACCCAGTACTTC	CASSYSLAATQETQYF
few	TRBJ2-7	15	TRBV12-3/TRBV12-4	TRBD2	TGTGCCAGCAGTTTTGCGACTAGCTTCTCCTACGAGCAGTACTTC	CASSFATSFSYEQYF
NA	TRBJ2-2	14	TRBV7-2	NA	TGTGCCAGCAACTCGGACAGTCAGTTCGGGGAGCTGTTTTTT	CASNSDSQFGELFF